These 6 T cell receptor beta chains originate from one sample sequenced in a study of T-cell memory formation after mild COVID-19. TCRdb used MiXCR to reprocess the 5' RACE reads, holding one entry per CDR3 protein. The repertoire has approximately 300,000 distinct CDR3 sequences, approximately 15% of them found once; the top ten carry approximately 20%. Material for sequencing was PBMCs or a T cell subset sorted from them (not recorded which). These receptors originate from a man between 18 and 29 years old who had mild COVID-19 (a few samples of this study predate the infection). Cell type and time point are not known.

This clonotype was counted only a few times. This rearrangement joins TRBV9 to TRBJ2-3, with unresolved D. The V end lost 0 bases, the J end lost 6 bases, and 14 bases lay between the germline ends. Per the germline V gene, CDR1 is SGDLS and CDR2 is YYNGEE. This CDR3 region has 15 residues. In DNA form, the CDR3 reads TGTGCCAGCAGCGTAGAAGGGTCCGAATCGGATACGCAGTATTTT. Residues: CASSVEGSESDTQYF.

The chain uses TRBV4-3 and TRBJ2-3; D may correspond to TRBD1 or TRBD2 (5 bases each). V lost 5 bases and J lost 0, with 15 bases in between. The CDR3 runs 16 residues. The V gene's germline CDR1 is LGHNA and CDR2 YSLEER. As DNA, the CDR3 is TGCGCCAGCAGCGCCGGGGCTAGAATAAGCACAGATACGCAGTATTTT. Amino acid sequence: CASSAGARISTDTQYF.

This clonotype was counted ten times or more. The CDR3 reads CASSHTPWPTPTYEQYF. In DNA, the CDR3 is TGTGCCAGCAGCCACACCCCTTGGCCCACTCCGACCTACGAGCAGTACTTC. V usage is TRBV14 and J usage is TRBJ2-7, with D unclear. V lost 3 bases and J lost 2, with 20 bases in between. CDR3 length equals 17 residues. Germline CDR1 is SGHDN and CDR2 is FVKESK.

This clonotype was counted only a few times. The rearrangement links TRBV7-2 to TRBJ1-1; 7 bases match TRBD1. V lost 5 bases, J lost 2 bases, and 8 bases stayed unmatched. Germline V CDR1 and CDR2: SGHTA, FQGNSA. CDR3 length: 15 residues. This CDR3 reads CASSPVQGVNTEAFF. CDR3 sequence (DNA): TGTGCCAGCAGCCCCGTGCAGGGGGTAAACACTGAAGCTTTCTTT.

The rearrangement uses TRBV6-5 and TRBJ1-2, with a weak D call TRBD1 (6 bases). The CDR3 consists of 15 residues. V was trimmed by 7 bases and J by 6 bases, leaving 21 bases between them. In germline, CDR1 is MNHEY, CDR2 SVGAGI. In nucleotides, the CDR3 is TGTGCCAGCACGCCCTTCACCGGGACAAGGAATGGCTACACCTTC. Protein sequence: CASTPFTGTRNGYTF.

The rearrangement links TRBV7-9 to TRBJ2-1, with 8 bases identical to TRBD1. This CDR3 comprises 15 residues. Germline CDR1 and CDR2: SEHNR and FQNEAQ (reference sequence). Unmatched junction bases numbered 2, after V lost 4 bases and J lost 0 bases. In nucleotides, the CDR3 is TGTGCCAGCAGCTATACAGGGGGCTCCTACAATGAGCAGTTCTTC. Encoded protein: CASSYTGGSYNEQFF.